Described below is a single T cell receptor (beta chain) sequence and its context. This record belongs to a study of blood T cell repertoires in COVID-19. In the study overall: The study drew acute and convalescent COVID-19 samples from the United States, Italy and Spain. PBMCs, B-cell-depleted T cells, or T cells provided the cDNA or gDNA that made up the material.

Patients from Seattle were sampled longitudinally, starting during active infection. Method: immunoSEQ multiplex PCR; TCRdb's copy keeps in-frame clones and lacks some. The sample records about 200,000 clones, 85% to 95% being singletons. J was trimmed by 4 bases and V by 6 bases; bases with no gene match: 9. Germline V gene lookup returns CDR1 LNHDA and CDR2 SQIVND (reference sequence). CDR3 length: 15 amino acids. The source is a man younger than 45 with COVID-19, enrolled during active disease. Sequenced: peripheral blood. The gene calls are TRBV19 and TRBJ1-2, with 9 bases that match TRBD1. The CDR3 sequence is CASRDTGGAPYGYTF. The CDR3 DNA sequence: TGTGCCAGTAGAGACACAGGGGGCGCCCCCTATGGCTACACCTTC. The complete variable domain, with remaining parts taken from reference TRBV19 and TRBJ1-2, reads DGGITQSPKYLFRKEGQNVTLSCEQNLNHDAMYWYRQDPGQGLRLIYYSQIVNDFQKGDIAEGYSVSREKKESFPLTVTSAQKNPTAFYLCASRDTGGAPYGYTFGSGTRLTVV.